This is a list of T cell receptor beta chains from one sample in a study of T cell responses to AZD1222 COVID-19 vaccine. Sequenced by immunoSEQ multiplex PCR; TCRdb stores in-frame clones only, minus some. Altogether 90,000 to 100,000 clones are present, roughly 86% being singletons, with the ten largest covering about 17%. The sample here was peripheral blood, taken 28 days after the second AZD1222 dose. The receptors derive from an adult who received the AZD1222 COVID-19 vaccine. CDR3s include the opening cysteine and the closing phenylalanine or tryptophan. The order of the fields is V gene, J gene, D gene, clone size, CDR3 protein, CDR3 DNA. A D gene is named only where the DNA matches it firmly. The size field is filled for only some rows; it gives once, few, many or a size class.

V: TRBV4-1; J: TRBJ2-5; D: TRBD2; size: NA; CDR3: CASSQDGLAGVGGRETQYF; DNA: TGCGCCAGCAGCCAAGATGGACTAGCGGGAGTGGGGGGCCGGGAGACCCAGTACTTC
V: TRBV6-6; J: TRBJ1-2; D: NA; size: NA; CDR3: CACQRGAYGYTF; DNA: TGTGCCTGCCAACGGGGGGCCTATGGCTACACCTTC
V: TRBV29-1; J: TRBJ1-2; D: NA; size: once; CDR3: CSVEGGQGTVDGYTF; DNA: TGCAGCGTTGAAGGGGGCCAAGGGACGGTGGATGGCTACACCTTC
V: TRBV6-5; J: TRBJ1-5; D: NA; size: NA; CDR3: CASSPGPGERQPQHF; DNA: TGTGCCAGCAGCCCCGGGCCAGGGGAACGACAGCCCCAGCATTTT
V: TRBV2; J: TRBJ2-5; D: TRBD2; size: NA; CDR3: CASSRTSSTQETQYF; DNA: TGTGCCAGCAGTCGGACTAGCAGTACCCAAGAGACCCAGTACTTC
V: TRBV12-3/TRBV12-4; J: TRBJ1-1; D: NA; size: NA; CDR3: CASSLIRGTEAFF; DNA: TGTGCCAGCAGTCTGATCAGGGGCACTGAAGCTTTCTTT
V: TRBV10-3; J: TRBJ1-5; D: NA; size: NA; CDR3: CAISERSVGVFNQPQHF; DNA: TGTGCCATCAGTGAACGGTCGGTGGGGGTTTTCAATCAGCCCCAGCATTTT
V: TRBV6-5; J: TRBJ2-1; D: NA; size: NA; CDR3: CASSYPGNEQFF; DNA: TGTGCCAGCAGTTACCCAGGCAATGAGCAGTTCTTC
V: TRBV11-2; J: TRBJ2-3; D: TRBD2; size: NA; CDR3: CASSKTRLAGNTDTQYF; DNA: TGTGCCAGCAGCAAAACTCGACTAGCGGGAAACACAGATACGCAGTATTTT
V: TRBV29-1; J: TRBJ1-2; D: NA; size: few; CDR3: CSQNNRANYGYTF; DNA: TGCAGCCAAAACAACAGGGCCAACTATGGCTACACCTTC
V: TRBV11-2; J: TRBJ1-4; D: TRBD1; size: NA; CDR3: CASSQGAYNEKLFF; DNA: TGTGCCAGCAGTCAGGGGGCGTATAATGAAAAACTGTTTTTT
V: TRBV15; J: TRBJ2-3; D: TRBD2; size: NA; CDR3: CATSSGTSGSLLVDTQYF; DNA: TGTGCCACCAGCAGCGGGACTAGCGGGAGCCTACTGGTAGATACGCAGTATTTT
V: TRBV19; J: TRBJ1-2; D: NA; size: many; CDR3: CASRTDSYGYTF; DNA: TGTGCCAGTAGGACAGACAGCTATGGCTACACCTTC
V: TRBV19; J: TRBJ2-5; D: NA; size: NA; CDR3: CASSISRGETQYF; DNA: TGTGCCAGTAGTATATCGAGGGGAGAGACCCAGTACTTC
V: TRBV5-8; J: TRBJ1-2; D: TRBD1; size: NA; CDR3: CASRARDRAYGYTF; DNA: TGTGCCAGCAGGGCCCGGGACAGGGCCTATGGCTACACCTTC
V: TRBV6-5; J: TRBJ2-7; D: TRBD2; size: NA; CDR3: CASSSSGINSYEQYF; DNA: TGTGCCAGCAGCTCAAGCGGGATCAACTCCTACGAGCAGTACTTC
V: TRBV28; J: TRBJ2-7; D: TRBD2; size: NA; CDR3: CASSSGGLAGLEQYF; DNA: TGTGCCAGCAGTTCGGGGGGACTAGCGGGACTCGAGCAGTACTTC
V: TRBV9; J: TRBJ1-1; D: NA; size: NA; CDR3: CASSVVFQNTEAFF; DNA: TGTGCCAGCAGCGTAGTTTTCCAGAACACTGAAGCTTTCTTT
V: TRBV19; J: TRBJ1-1; D: NA; size: once; CDR3: CASSARRGAEAFF; DNA: TGTGCCAGTAGTGCCCGACGGGGGGCTGAAGCTTTCTTT
V: TRBV27; J: TRBJ1-6; D: NA; size: NA; CDR3: CASRLRSNSPLHF; DNA: TGTGCCTCCAGACTGCGAAGCAATTCACCCCTCCACTTT
V: TRBV14; J: TRBJ1-2; D: TRBD1; size: NA; CDR3: CASSQASVRDRIYGYTF; DNA: TGTGCCAGCAGCCAAGCAAGTGTACGGGACAGGATCTATGGCTACACCTTC
V: TRBV5-1; J: TRBJ2-7; D: TRBD2; size: NA; CDR3: CASSLTSGSSYEQYF; DNA: TGCGCCAGCAGCCTCACTAGCGGGAGCTCCTACGAGCAGTACTTC
V: TRBV27; J: TRBJ2-6; D: TRBD1; size: NA; CDR3: CASSLLRGTGLSGANVLTF; DNA: TGTGCCAGCAGTTTATTACGGGGGACAGGGCTTTCTGGGGCCAACGTCCTGACTTTC
V: TRBV3-1/TRBV3-2; J: TRBJ1-6; D: NA; size: NA; CDR3: CASSPLMGNYSPLHF; DNA: TGTGCCAGCAGCCCTCTGATGGGGAATTATTCACCCCTCCACTTT
V: TRBV5-1; J: TRBJ2-1; D: TRBD1; size: NA; CDR3: CASSKRQGIINEQFF; DNA: TGCGCCAGCAGCAAAAGACAGGGGATAATAAATGAGCAGTTCTTC
V: TRBV11-1; J: TRBJ2-7; D: NA; size: NA; CDR3: CASSLEPGLSYEQYF; DNA: TGTGCCAGCAGCTTGGAACCGGGTTTATCCTACGAGCAGTACTTC
V: TRBV6-5; J: TRBJ1-1; D: NA; size: NA; CDR3: CASSRPTGTAFF; DNA: TGTGCCAGCAGTCGCCCCACGGGGACAGCTTTCTTT
V: TRBV10-3; J: TRBJ1-1; D: NA; size: NA; CDR3: CAISGQVNTEAFF; DNA: TGTGCCATCAGTGGACAGGTGAACACTGAAGCTTTCTTT
V: TRBV12-3/TRBV12-4; J: TRBJ1-1; D: NA; size: NA; CDR3: CATRHREATEAFF; DNA: TGTGCCACCCGACACCGGGAGGCCACTGAAGCTTTCTTT
V: TRBV7-9; J: TRBJ1-3; D: TRBD1; size: once; CDR3: CASSSAGTAGNTIYF; DNA: TGTGCCAGCAGCTCGGCCGGGACAGCTGGAAACACCATATATTTT
V: TRBV18; J: TRBJ1-1; D: NA; size: once; CDR3: CASSPQKNTEAFF; DNA: TGTGCCAGCTCACCACAGAAGAACACTGAAGCTTTCTTT
V: TRBV6-6; J: TRBJ1-5; D: NA; size: NA; CDR3: CASSYRDNQPQHF; DNA: TGTGCCAGCAGTTACCGAGATAATCAGCCCCAGCATTTT
V: TRBV4-2; J: TRBJ1-1; D: NA; size: once; CDR3: CASSQEQGLNTEAFF; DNA: TGTGCCAGCAGCCAAGAACAGGGATTGAACACTGAAGCTTTCTTT
V: TRBV10-1; J: TRBJ2-2; D: TRBD2; size: NA; CDR3: CASSERTSIAELFF; DNA: TGCGCCAGCAGTGAGAGGACTAGTATTGCGGAGCTGTTTTTT
V: TRBV20-1; J: TRBJ2-1; D: NA; size: NA; CDR3: CSALHNEQFF; DNA: TGCAGTGCCCTTCACAATGAGCAGTTCTTC
V: TRBV28; J: TRBJ1-2; D: NA; size: NA; CDR3: CASSPGGTVYGYTF; DNA: TGTGCCAGCAGCCCGGGGGGGACGGTCTATGGCTACACCTTC
V: TRBV5-1; J: TRBJ2-3; D: NA; size: NA; CDR3: CASSLAAGTYTDTQYF; DNA: TGCGCCAGCAGCTTGGCTGCCGGGACCTACACAGATACGCAGTATTTT
V: TRBV7-6; J: TRBJ1-2; D: NA; size: NA; CDR3: CAVGGGNYGYTF; DNA: TGTGCCGTCGGGGGAGGAAACTATGGCTACACCTTC
V: TRBV6-5; J: TRBJ2-1; D: TRBD1; size: NA; CDR3: CASTSRDRYNEQFF; DNA: TGTGCCAGCACTTCCCGGGACAGGTACAATGAGCAGTTCTTC
V: TRBV10-3; J: TRBJ2-7; D: NA; size: NA; CDR3: CAISESPRQGRSYEQYF; DNA: TGTGCCATCAGTGAGTCTCCTCGGCAGGGGCGCTCCTACGAGCAGTACTTC
V: TRBV11-1; J: TRBJ2-5; D: NA; size: NA; CDR3: CASSLPGSQETQYF; DNA: TGTGCCAGCAGCTTGCCAGGCAGCCAAGAGACCCAGTACTTC
V: TRBV6-1; J: TRBJ2-7; D: NA; size: NA; CDR3: CASSEGLMGTNYEQYF; DNA: TGTGCCAGCAGTGAAGGTTTAATGGGGACAAACTACGAGCAGTACTTC
V: TRBV6-5; J: TRBJ1-5; D: TRBD1; size: NA; CDR3: CASRTGFFNQPQHF; DNA: TGTGCCAGCCGGACAGGCTTCTTCAATCAGCCCCAGCATTTT
V: TRBV5-6; J: TRBJ1-1; D: NA; size: once; CDR3: CASSPQGSLQTEAFF; DNA: TGTGCCAGCAGCCCCCAGGGCTCCCTCCAAACTGAAGCTTTCTTT
V: TRBV28; J: TRBJ1-2; D: NA; size: NA; CDR3: CASNPGVGYGYTF; DNA: TGTGCCAGCAACCCGGGGGTAGGCTATGGCTACACCTTC
V: TRBV3-1/TRBV3-2; J: TRBJ2-1; D: NA; size: once; CDR3: CASSQTEPNEQFF; DNA: TGTGCCAGCAGCCAAACAGAACCCAATGAGCAGTTCTTC
V: TRBV12-3/TRBV12-4; J: TRBJ2-7; D: NA; size: NA; CDR3: CASSLVVWSEQYF; DNA: TGTGCCAGCAGTTTAGTTGTGTGGTCCGAGCAGTACTTC
V: TRBV2; J: TRBJ1-2; D: NA; size: NA; CDR3: CASSGETYGYTF; DNA: TGTGCCAGCAGTGGGGAGACCTATGGCTACACCTTC
V: TRBV21-1; J: TRBJ1-1; D: NA; size: once; CDR3: CASSKVEGRGRRTEAFF; DNA: TGTGCCAGCAGCAAGGTCGAGGGAAGGGGGCGGAGGACTGAAGCTTTCTTT